Included here is one TCR beta chain sequence, with context. This entry belongs to a study of blood T cell repertoires in COVID-19. Turning to the study itself: Spain, Italy and the United States supplied samples that represented acute and convalescent COVID-19. In each case, the material was cDNA or gDNA derived from T cells, B-cell-depleted T cells, or PBMCs.

The CDR3 runs to 17 residues. The trim removed 0 bases at V and 0 bases at J, leaving 6 bases unmatched. Germline CDR1 is SGHTS and CDR2 is YDEGEE. In the study's own analysis: Reference gene primer amplification in the assay estimated nucleated cell counts. The data were produced by immunoSEQ multiplex PCR, yet TCRdb's version contains in-frame clones alone and is incomplete. That table is the source of V, J and clone size, and D and trimming were worked out from the DNA. The profile shows over 40,000 clones, 85% to 90% of them singletons. The rearrangement joins TRBV5-8 to TRBJ2-3; 8 bases map to TRBD1. This clonotype originated in a human donor in a cohort sampled during active COVID-19. Material for sequencing was peripheral blood. CDR3 region: CASSLGADRASTDTQYF. The CDR3 DNA is TGTGCCAGCAGCTTGGGGGCGGACAGGGCTAGCACAGATACGCAGTATTTT.